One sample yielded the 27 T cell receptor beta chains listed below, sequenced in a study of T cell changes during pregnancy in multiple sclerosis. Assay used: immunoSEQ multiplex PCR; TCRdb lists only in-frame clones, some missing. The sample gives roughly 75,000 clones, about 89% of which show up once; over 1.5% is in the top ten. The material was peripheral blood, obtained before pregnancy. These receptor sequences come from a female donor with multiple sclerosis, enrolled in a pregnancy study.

The DNA for the CDR3 is TGTGCCAGCTCACGGGCTAGCGGGGGGTACGAGCAGTACTTC. Its protein product is CASSRASGGYEQYF. V and J are TRBV18 and TRBJ2-7; TRBD2 matches at 11 bases. The CDR3 totals 14 residues. Germline V CDR1 and CDR2: KGHSH, LQKENI. Unmatched junction bases numbered 3, after V lost 4 bases and J lost 4 bases.

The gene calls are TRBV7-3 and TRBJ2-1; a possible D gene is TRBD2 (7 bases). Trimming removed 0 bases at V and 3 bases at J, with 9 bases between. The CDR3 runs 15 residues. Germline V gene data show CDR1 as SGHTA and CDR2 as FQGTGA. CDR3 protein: CASSLTGGLYNEQFF. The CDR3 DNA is TGTGCCAGCAGCTTAACGGGGGGGCTCTACAATGAGCAGTTCTTC.

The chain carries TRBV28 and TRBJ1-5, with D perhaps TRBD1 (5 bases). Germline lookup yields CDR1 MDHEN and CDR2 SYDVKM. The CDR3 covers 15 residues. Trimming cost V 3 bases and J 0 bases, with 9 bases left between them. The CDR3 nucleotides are TGTGCCAGCAGTTTTCGGGGGAATAGCAATCAGCCCCAGCATTTT. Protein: CASSFRGNSNQPQHF. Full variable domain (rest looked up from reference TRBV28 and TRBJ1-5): DVKVTQSSRYLVKRTGEKVFLECVQDMDHENMFWYRQDPGLGLRLIYFSYDVKMKEKGDIPEGYSVSREKKERFSLILESASTNQTSMYLCASSFRGNSNQPQHFGDGTRLSIL.

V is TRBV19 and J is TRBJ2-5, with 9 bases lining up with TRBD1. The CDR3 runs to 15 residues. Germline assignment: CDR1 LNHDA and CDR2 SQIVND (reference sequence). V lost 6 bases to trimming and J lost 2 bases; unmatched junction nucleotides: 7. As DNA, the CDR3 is TGTGCCAGTAGCGGCACCGGGACAGGGCAAGAGACCCAGTACTTC. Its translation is CASSGTGTGQETQYF.

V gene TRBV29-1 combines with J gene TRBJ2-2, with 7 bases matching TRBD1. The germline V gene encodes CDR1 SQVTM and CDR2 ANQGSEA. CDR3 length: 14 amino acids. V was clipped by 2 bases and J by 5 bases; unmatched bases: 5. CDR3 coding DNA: TGCAGCGTTGAACGGCAGGGGGTTACCGGGGAGCTGTTTTTT. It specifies CSVERQGVTGELFF.

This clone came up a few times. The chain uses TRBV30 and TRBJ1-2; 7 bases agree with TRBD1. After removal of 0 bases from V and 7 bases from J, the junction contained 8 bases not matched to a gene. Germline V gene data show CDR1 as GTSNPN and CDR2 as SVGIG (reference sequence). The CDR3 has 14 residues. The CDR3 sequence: CAWSVNRGTGGYTF. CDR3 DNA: TGTGCCTGGAGTGTTAACAGGGGAACCGGTGGCTACACCTTC.

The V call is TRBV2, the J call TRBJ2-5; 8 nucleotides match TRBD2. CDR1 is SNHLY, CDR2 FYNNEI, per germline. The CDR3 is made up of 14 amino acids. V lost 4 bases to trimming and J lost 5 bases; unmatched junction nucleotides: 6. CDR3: CASSAGTRAETQYF. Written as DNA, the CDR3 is TGTGCCAGCAGTGCGGGGACTAGGGCGGAGACCCAGTACTTC.

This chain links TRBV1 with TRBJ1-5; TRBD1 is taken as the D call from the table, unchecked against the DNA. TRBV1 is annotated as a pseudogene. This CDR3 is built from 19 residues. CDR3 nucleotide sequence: TGCACCAGCAGTCCTGATATCCGTGGCAGGGAAGGGAGCAATCAGCCCCAGCATTTT. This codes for CTSSPDIRGREGSNQPQHF.

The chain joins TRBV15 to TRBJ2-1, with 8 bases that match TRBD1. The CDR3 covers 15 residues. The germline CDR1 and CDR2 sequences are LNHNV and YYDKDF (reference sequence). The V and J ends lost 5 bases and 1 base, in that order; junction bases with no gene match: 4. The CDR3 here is CATSGQGNSYNEQFF. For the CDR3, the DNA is TGTGCCACCAGCGGACAGGGAAATTCCTACAATGAGCAGTTCTTC. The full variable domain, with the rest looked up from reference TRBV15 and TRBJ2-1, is DAMVIQNPRYQVTQFGKPVTLSCSQTLNHNVMYWYQQKSSQAPKLLFHYYDKDFNNEADTPDNFQSRRPNTSFCFLDIRSPGLGDTAMYLCATSGQGNSYNEQFFGPGTRLTVL.

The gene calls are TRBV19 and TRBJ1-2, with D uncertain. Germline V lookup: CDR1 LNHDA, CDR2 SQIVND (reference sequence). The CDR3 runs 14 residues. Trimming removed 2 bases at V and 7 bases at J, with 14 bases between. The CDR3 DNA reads TGTGCCAGTAGTATATCGCGGCCTCTTGCTGGCTACACCTTC. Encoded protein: CASSISRPLAGYTF.

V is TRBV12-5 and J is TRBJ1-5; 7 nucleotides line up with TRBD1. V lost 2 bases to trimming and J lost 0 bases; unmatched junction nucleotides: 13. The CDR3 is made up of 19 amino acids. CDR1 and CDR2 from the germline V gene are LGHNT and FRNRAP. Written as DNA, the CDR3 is TGTGCTAGTGGTTTGATCTCAGACGGGACAGTTAATAGCAATCAGCCCCAGCATTTT. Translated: CASGLISDGTVNSNQPQHF.

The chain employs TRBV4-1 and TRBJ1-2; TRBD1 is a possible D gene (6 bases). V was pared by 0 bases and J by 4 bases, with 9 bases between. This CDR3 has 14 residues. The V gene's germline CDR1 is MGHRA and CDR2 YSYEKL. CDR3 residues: CASSQDRGSYGYTF. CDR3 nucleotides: TGCGCCAGCAGCCAAGACAGGGGATCCTATGGCTACACCTTC.

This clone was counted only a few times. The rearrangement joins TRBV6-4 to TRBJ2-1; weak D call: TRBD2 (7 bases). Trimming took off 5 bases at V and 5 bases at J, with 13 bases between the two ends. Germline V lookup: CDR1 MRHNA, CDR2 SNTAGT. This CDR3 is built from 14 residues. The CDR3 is CASSSSGDNNEQFF. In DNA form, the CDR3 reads TGTGCCAGCAGTTCCAGCGGGGACAACAATGAGCAGTTCTTC.

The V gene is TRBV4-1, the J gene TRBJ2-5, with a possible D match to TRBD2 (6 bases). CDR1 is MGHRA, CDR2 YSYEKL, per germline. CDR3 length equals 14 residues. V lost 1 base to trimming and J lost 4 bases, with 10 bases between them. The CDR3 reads CASSQGRGGETQYF. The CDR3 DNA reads TGCGCCAGCAGCCAAGGGCGGGGTGGAGAGACCCAGTACTTC.

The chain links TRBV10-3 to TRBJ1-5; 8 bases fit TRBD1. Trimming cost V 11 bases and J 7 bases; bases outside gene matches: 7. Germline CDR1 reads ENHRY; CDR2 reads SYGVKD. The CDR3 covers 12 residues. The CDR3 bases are TGTGCCGCCGCGACAGGGGACCAGCCCCAGCATTTT. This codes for CAAATGDQPQHF.

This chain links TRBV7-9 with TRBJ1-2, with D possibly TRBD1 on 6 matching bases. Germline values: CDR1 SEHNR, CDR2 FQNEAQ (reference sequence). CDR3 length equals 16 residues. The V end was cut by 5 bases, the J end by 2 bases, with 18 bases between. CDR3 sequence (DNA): TGTGCCAGCAGCCCTCGGACAGTTCCGAACAACTATGGCTACACCTTC. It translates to CASSPRTVPNNYGYTF.

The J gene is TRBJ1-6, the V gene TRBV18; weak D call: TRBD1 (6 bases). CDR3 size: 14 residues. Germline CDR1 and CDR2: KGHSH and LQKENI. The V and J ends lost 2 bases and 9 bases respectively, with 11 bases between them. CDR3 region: CASSPTGMGSPLHF. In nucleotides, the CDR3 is TGTGCCAGCTCACCAACAGGGATGGGTTCACCCCTCCACTTT.

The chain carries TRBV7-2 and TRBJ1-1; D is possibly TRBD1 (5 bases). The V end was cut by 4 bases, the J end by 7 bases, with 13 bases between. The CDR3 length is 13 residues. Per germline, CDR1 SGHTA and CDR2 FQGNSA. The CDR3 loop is CASSSGRGREAFF. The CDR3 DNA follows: TGTGCCAGCAGCTCAGGTAGGGGCCGTGAAGCTTTCTTT.

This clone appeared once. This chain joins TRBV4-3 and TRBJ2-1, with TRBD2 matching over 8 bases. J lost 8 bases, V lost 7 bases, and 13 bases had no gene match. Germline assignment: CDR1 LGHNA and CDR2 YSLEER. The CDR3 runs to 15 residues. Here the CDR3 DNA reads TGCGCCAGCATCCTCGAGAGGGGCGGGGGGCATGAGCAGTTCTTC. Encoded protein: CASILERGGGHEQFF.

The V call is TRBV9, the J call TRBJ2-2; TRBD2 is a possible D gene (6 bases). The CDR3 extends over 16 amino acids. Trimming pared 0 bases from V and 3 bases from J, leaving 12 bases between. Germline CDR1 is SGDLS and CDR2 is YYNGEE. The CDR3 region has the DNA TGTGCCAGCAGCGTAGCACCGACTAGTCACACCGGGGAGCTGTTTTTT. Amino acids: CASSVAPTSHTGELFF.

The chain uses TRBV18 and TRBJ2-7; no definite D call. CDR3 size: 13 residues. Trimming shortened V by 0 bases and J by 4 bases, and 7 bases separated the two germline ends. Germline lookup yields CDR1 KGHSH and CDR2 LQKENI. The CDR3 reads CASSPPVGYEQYF. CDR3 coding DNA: TGTGCCAGCTCACCACCAGTCGGTTACGAGCAGTACTTC.

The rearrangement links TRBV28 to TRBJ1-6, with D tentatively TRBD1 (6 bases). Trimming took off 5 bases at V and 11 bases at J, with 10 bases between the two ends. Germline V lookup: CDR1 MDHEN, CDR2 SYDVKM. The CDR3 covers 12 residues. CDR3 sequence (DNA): TGTGCCAGCAGTCCGAGGGGGACACCCCTCCACTTT. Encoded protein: CASSPRGTPLHF.

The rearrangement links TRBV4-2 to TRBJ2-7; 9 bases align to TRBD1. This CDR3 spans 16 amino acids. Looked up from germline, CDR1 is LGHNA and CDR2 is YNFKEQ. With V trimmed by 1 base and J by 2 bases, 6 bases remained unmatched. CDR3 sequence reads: CASSQVLGQGAYEQYF. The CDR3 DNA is TGTGCCAGCAGCCAAGTGTTGGGACAGGGAGCCTACGAGCAGTACTTC.

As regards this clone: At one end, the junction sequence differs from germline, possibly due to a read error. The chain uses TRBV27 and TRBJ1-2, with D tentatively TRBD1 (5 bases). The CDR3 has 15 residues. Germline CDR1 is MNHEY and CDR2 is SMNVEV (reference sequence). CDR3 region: CAGSLFQGSFYGYTF. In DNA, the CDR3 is TGTGCCGGCAGTTTATTTCAGGGAAGCTTCTATGGCTACACCTTC.

DNA of the CDR3: TGTGCCAGCAGCGCTCCGGGACAGGTCTACAATGAGCAGTTCTTC. Protein sequence: CASSAPGQVYNEQFF. The chain joins TRBV9 to TRBJ2-1; TRBD1 aligns across 8 bases. This CDR3 spans 15 amino acids. Germline V gives CDR1 SGDLS, CDR2 YYNGEE. V lost 3 bases to trimming and J lost 3 bases; unmatched junction nucleotides: 5.

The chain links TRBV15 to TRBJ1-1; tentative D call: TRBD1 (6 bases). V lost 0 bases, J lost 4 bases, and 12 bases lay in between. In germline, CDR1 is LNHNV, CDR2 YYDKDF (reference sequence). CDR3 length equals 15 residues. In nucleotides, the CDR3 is TGTGCCACCAGCAGAGATCCAGGGGCTAGCACTGAAGCTTTCTTT. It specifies CATSRDPGASTEAFF.

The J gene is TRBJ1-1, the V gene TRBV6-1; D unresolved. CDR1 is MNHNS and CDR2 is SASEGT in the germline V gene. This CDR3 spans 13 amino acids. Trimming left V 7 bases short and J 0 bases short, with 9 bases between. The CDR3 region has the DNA TGTGCCAGCAACGGGGAGATGAACACTGAAGCTTTCTTT. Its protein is CASNGEMNTEAFF.